These 4 T cell receptor beta chains came from one sample sequenced in a study of cytomegalovirus exposure and HLA in healthy donors. Amplification used 60 Vbeta primers and 13 Jbeta primers. The assay was immunoSEQ multiplex PCR, and TCRdb's table has in-frame clones only and misses some. The data hold 90,000 to 110,000 clones, with 69% observed a single time. The sequenced sample consisted of PBMCs. The receptor set was obtained from a man aged 25 to 40 in good health and CMV-seronegative.

The rearrangement uses TRBV4-1 and TRBJ2-7; D might be TRBD1 (6 bases). V lost 1 base and J lost 3, with 16 bases in between. CDR1 MGHRA and CDR2 YSYEKL come from the germline V gene. The CDR3 covers 16 residues. The CDR3 bases are TGCGCCAGCAGCCAAGTCAGGGCAGGGGAAATCTACGAGCAGTACTTC. Encoded protein: CASSQVRAGEIYEQYF.

The genes are TRBV5-4 and TRBJ2-7, with 10 bases aligning to TRBD1. The CDR3 runs 17 residues. The germline CDR1 and CDR2 sequences are SGHNT and YYREEE (reference sequence). The trim removed 4 bases at V and 3 bases at J, leaving 13 bases unmatched. CDR3 nucleotide sequence: TGTGCCAGCAGCCCGCGCCCAACGGGACAGGGGAACTACGAGCAGTACTTC. It yields the protein CASSPRPTGQGNYEQYF.

This clone was detected only a few times. The CDR3, as DNA: TGTGCCAGCAGCCCTTTCTTGGGACTAGAAAGGGAGACCCAGTACTTC. As protein: CASSPFLGLERETQYF. The chain couples TRBV7-8 to TRBJ2-5; 8 bases fit TRBD2. Germline CDR1 is SGHVS and CDR2 is FQNEAQ. Unmatched junction bases numbered 13, after V lost 5 bases and J lost 5 bases. There are 16 residues in the CDR3.

This clone has a handful of counts. The chain employs TRBV19 and TRBJ1-5; TRBD1 matches at 7 bases. The CDR3 covers 12 residues. CDR1 and CDR2 (germline): LNHDA, SQIVND (reference sequence). V lost 3 bases, J lost 12 bases, and 5 bases stayed unmatched. This CDR3 reads CASSIRDRIQHF. CDR3 nucleotide sequence: TGTGCCAGTAGTATCCGGGACAGAATCCAGCATTTT.